Each of the 28 T cell receptor beta chains below was sequenced from the same sample in a study of cytomegalovirus exposure and HLA in healthy donors. It was with 60 Vbeta and 13 Jbeta primers that the PCR ran. TCRdb keeps only in-frame clones here, not all; method: immunoSEQ multiplex PCR. The sample yields over 150,000 clones, approximately 80% seen once. Sequenced material: PBMCs. The receptors here all came from a woman in her thirties or forties in good health and CMV-seropositive.

The chain recombines TRBV2 with TRBJ1-2; 7 nucleotides align to TRBD1. CDR1 and CDR2 (germline): SNHLY, FYNNEI. The CDR3 consists of 15 residues. Trimming at V came to 2 bases and at J to 1 base, leaving 4 bases not matched to a gene. The CDR3 region has the DNA TGTGCCAGCAGTGAACGGACAGGTGATAACTATGGCTACACCTTC. Its protein product is CASSERTGDNYGYTF.

V gene TRBV19 combines with J gene TRBJ2-1, with 8 bases matching TRBD2. The CDR3 covers 15 residues. Trimming removed 3 bases from V and 7 bases from J; junction bases left unmatched: 8. Germline V gene lookup returns CDR1 LNHDA and CDR2 SQIVND (reference sequence). The chain's CDR3 is CASSIPGTRGNEQFF. For the CDR3, the DNA is TGTGCCAGTAGTATTCCCGGGACTAGGGGGAATGAGCAGTTCTTC. The complete variable domain, with remaining parts taken from reference TRBV19 and TRBJ2-1, reads DGGITQSPKYLFRKEGQNVTLSCEQNLNHDAMYWYRQDPGQGLRLIYYSQIVNDFQKGDIAEGYSVSREKKESFPLTVTSAQKNPTAFYLCASSIPGTRGNEQFFGPGTRLTVL.

This clone was seen a handful of times. The chain employs TRBV29-1 and TRBJ2-2; 11 bases fit TRBD2. This CDR3 has 14 residues. The V gene's germline CDR1 is SQVTM and CDR2 ANQGSEA. V was pared by 7 bases and J by 6 bases, with 7 bases of the junction left unmatched. For the CDR3, the DNA is TGCAGCGGATTAGCGGGAGGGGGGGCCGGGGAGCTGTTTTTT. Its protein product is CSGLAGGGAGELFF.

The chain recombines TRBV18 with TRBJ1-1; no clear D. Germline loops: CDR1 KGHSH, CDR2 LQKENI. The CDR3 is 13 amino acids. The germline V and J ends were trimmed by 3 bases and 5 bases, with 10 bases remaining between them. CDR3: CASSPYRRTEAFF. CDR3 nucleotide sequence: TGTGCCAGCTCACCTTATCGGAGGACTGAAGCTTTCTTT.

V and J are TRBV7-9 and TRBJ2-7; 10 bases map to TRBD1. V dropped 5 bases and J dropped 3; count of bases not matched to a gene: 7. In germline, CDR1 is SEHNR, CDR2 FQNEAQ (reference sequence). CDR3 length: 15 amino acids. CDR3 bases: TGTGCCAGCAGCATTCCGGGACAGGGGAGCTACGAGCAGTACTTC. Translation: CASSIPGQGSYEQYF.

The J gene is TRBJ1-1, the V gene TRBV9, with 8 bases that match TRBD1. The germline V gene has CDR1 SGDLS and CDR2 YYNGEE. V lost 4 bases to trimming and J lost 4 bases; unmatched junction nucleotides: 6. This CDR3 contains 14 residues. This CDR3 reads CASSPRTGPTEAFF. CDR3 DNA sequence: TGTGCCAGCAGCCCCCGGACAGGGCCCACTGAAGCTTTCTTT.

This sequence joins TRBV7-6 and TRBJ2-2; D perhaps matches TRBD1 (8 bases). This CDR3 region has 19 residues. V lost 1 base and J 4 bases, leaving 22 bases between the germline ends. CDR1 and CDR2 (germline): SGHVS, FNYEAQ. CDR3 region: CASSLEGQGPSGLTGELFF. CDR3 sequence (DNA): TGTGCCAGCAGCTTAGAAGGACAGGGTCCTAGCGGACTCACCGGGGAGCTGTTTTTT.

The chain combines TRBV7-9 with TRBJ2-5; possibly TRBD1 for D (6 bases). The ends were cut back, 5 bases at V and 1 base at J, with 11 bases in the middle. The CDR3 has 14 amino acids. Germline V CDR1 and CDR2: SEHNR, FQNEAQ (reference sequence). The CDR3 spells CASSGDKFQETQYF. The CDR3 DNA is TGTGCCAGCAGCGGGGACAAGTTCCAAGAGACCCAGTACTTC. The variable domain in full, with the rest retrieved from reference TRBV7-9 and TRBJ2-5, is DTGVSQNPRHKITKRGQNVTFRCDPISEHNRLYWYRQTLGQGPEFLTYFQNEAQLEKSRLLSDRFSAERPKGSFSTLEIQRTEQGDSAMYLCASSGDKFQETQYFGPGTRLLVL.

The chain uses TRBV28 and TRBJ1-1, with D hard to call. The CDR3 loop spans 13 amino acids. Germline V CDR1 and CDR2: MDHEN, SYDVKM. The ends were cut back, 1 base at V and 5 bases at J, with 8 bases in the middle. Written as DNA, the CDR3 is TGTGCCAGCAGTTTATTCCTGAGGACTGAAGCTTTCTTT. This sequence encodes CASSLFLRTEAFF.

V gene TRBV7-8 combines with J gene TRBJ2-6; D may be TRBD1 (6 bases). Germline assignment: CDR1 SGHVS and CDR2 FQNEAQ. The V gene lost 5 bases and the J gene lost 4 bases, with 24 bases spanning the gap. The CDR3 spans 19 residues. DNA of the CDR3: TGTGCCAGCAGCAGCTACAGGGCCCTCTTGTCGGGCGGGGCCAACGTCCTGACTTTC. Its translation is CASSSYRALLSGGANVLTF.

The rearrangement joins TRBV5-6 to TRBJ2-3; 9 bases line up with TRBD2. CDR1 is SGHDT and CDR2 is YYEEEE in the germline V gene. The J segment lost 2 bases and the V segment lost 4 bases, leaving 8 bases of the junction unmatched. This CDR3 is 16 amino acids long. The CDR3 coding sequence is TGTGCCAGCAGCATCAGGACTAGCGAGTTCACAGATACGCAGTATTTT. This encodes CASSIRTSEFTDTQYF.

The rearrangement uses TRBV11-2 and TRBJ1-3, with a possible D match to TRBD1 (6 bases). CDR1 is SGHAT and CDR2 is FQNNGV in the germline V gene. CDR3 length: 15 amino acids. V was cut by 1 base and J by 0 bases, with 7 bases left in between. In DNA form, the CDR3 reads TGTGCCAGCAGCTTAGCGGACAGCTCTGGAAACACCATATATTTT. Its translation is CASSLADSSGNTIYF.

The genes are TRBV28 and TRBJ2-1, with TRBD2 identical over 8 bases. The CDR3 length is 11 residues. Germline assignment: CDR1 MDHEN and CDR2 SYDVKM. V trimming: 8 bases; J trimming: 13 bases; junction bases outside the gene matches: 7. The CDR3 region has the DNA TGTGCCAGCGTAACTGGGACTAGACAGTTCTTC. Translating gives CASVTGTRQFF.

This chain uses TRBV5-4 with TRBJ1-2; 12 bases are shared with TRBD1. The junction had 10 bases not matched to a gene; V was cut back by 9 bases and J by 4 bases. This CDR3 contains 15 residues. Germline assignment: CDR1 SGHNT and CDR2 YYREEE (reference sequence). CDR3 region: CATGTGGDEFYGYTF. The CDR3 DNA sequence: TGTGCCACCGGGACAGGGGGCGACGAGTTCTATGGCTACACCTTC. The full variable domain, with the rest looked up from reference TRBV5-4 and TRBJ1-2, is ETGVTQSPTHLIKTRGQQVTLRCSSQSGHNTVSWYQQALGQGPQFIFQYYREEENGRGNFPPRFSGLQFPNYSSELNVNALELDDSALYLCATGTGGDEFYGYTFGSGTRLTVV.

In nucleotides, the CDR3 is TGTGCCAGCAGCTTATTCCGCCAAGAGACCCAGTACTTC. It encodes CASSLFRQETQYF. The chain has TRBV7-7 and TRBJ2-5; D gene unclear. Germline V gives CDR1 SSHAT, CDR2 FNYEAQ (reference sequence). This CDR3 spans 13 amino acids. The V and J ends lost 2 bases and 1 base respectively, with 5 bases between them.

This chain uses TRBV27 with TRBJ2-7; 9 bases match TRBD2. This CDR3 is 13 amino acids long. V lost 4 bases and J lost 4; bases outside the gene matches: 2. Germline loops: CDR1 MNHEY, CDR2 SMNVEV (reference sequence). The CDR3 sequence is CASSSSGAYEQYF. CDR3 DNA sequence: TGTGCCAGCAGTTCTAGCGGGGCATACGAGCAGTACTTC.

J is TRBJ2-1 and V is TRBV7-3, with 10 bases aligning to TRBD2. V shed 5 bases, J shed 7 bases, and the junction held 17 bases outside the gene matches. Germline V gene lookup returns CDR1 SGHTA and CDR2 FQGTGA. This CDR3 contains 18 residues. CDR3 DNA sequence: TGTGCCAGCAGCCCAGTTGTATCCAGCGGGAGGGCCGGGAATGAGCAGTTCTTC. Its protein is CASSPVVSSGRAGNEQFF.

The J gene is TRBJ2-1, the V gene TRBV19; 7 bases match TRBD2. CDR3 size: 15 residues. The junction had 1 base not matched to a gene; V was cut back by 2 bases and J by 0 bases. Germline V gene data show CDR1 as LNHDA and CDR2 as SQIVND (reference sequence). CDR3: CASSILAVSYNEQFF. The DNA of the CDR3 is TGTGCCAGTAGTATACTAGCGGTCTCCTACAATGAGCAGTTCTTC. The complete variable domain, with remaining parts taken from reference TRBV19 and TRBJ2-1, reads DGGITQSPKYLFRKEGQNVTLSCEQNLNHDAMYWYRQDPGQGLRLIYYSQIVNDFQKGDIAEGYSVSREKKESFPLTVTSAQKNPTAFYLCASSILAVSYNEQFFGPGTRLTVL.

This rearrangement joins TRBV6-1 to TRBJ1-3; D gene uncertain. CDR1 MNHNS and CDR2 SASEGT come from the germline V gene. Trimming shortened V by 4 bases and J by 4 bases, and 14 bases separated the two germline ends. The CDR3 runs 15 residues. The CDR3, as DNA: TGTGCCAGCAGTGCCGGGAAGGGCTTAGGAAACACCATATATTTT. It translates to CASSAGKGLGNTIYF.

In this sample, this clone turned up a few times. The chain couples TRBV13 to TRBJ1-4; TRBD1 matches 7 bases. The CDR3 length is 15 residues. J gave up 3 bases and V 5 bases, and 6 bases lay outside the gene matches. Germline-derived CDR1 and CDR2 are PRHDT and FYEKMQ (reference sequence). In DNA form, the CDR3 reads TGTGCCAGCAGCCAGACAGGGCGTGCTAATGAAAAACTGTTTTTT. Translating it yields CASSQTGRANEKLFF. Together with reference TRBV13 and TRBJ1-4, the CDR3 gives the full variable domain: AAGVIQSPRHLIKEKRETATLKCYPIPRHDTVYWYQQGPGQDPQFLISFYEKMQSDKGSIPDRFSAQQFSDYHSELNMSSLELGDSALYFCASSQTGRANEKLFFGSGTQLSVL.

The rearrangement uses TRBV30 and TRBJ1-4, with 12 nucleotides matching TRBD1. Germline CDR1 is GTSNPN and CDR2 is SVGIG (reference sequence). The J segment lost 8 bases and the V segment lost 5 bases, leaving 3 bases of the junction unmatched. CDR3 size: 13 residues. The CDR3 DNA sequence: TGTGCCTGGGGGACAGGGGGCTCCGAAAAACTGTTTTTT. It yields the protein CAWGTGGSEKLFF. The variable domain in full, with the rest retrieved from reference TRBV30 and TRBJ1-4, is SQTIHQWPATLVQPVGSPLSLECTVEGTSNPNLYWYRQAAGRGLQLLFYSVGIGQISSEVPQNLSASRPQDRQFILSSKKLLLSDSGFYLCAWGTGGSEKLFFGSGTQLSVL.

V and J are TRBV5-1 and TRBJ2-7; tentative D call: TRBD2 (5 bases). Germline V gene lookup returns CDR1 SGHRS and CDR2 YFSETQ. Trimming shortened V by 0 bases and J by 2 bases, and 12 bases separated the two germline ends. The CDR3 runs 15 residues. The CDR3 here is CASSLGSSAAYEQYF. Here the CDR3 DNA reads TGCGCCAGCAGCTTGGGAAGTAGCGCTGCCTACGAGCAGTACTTC.

J is TRBJ1-5 and V is TRBV19; the match to TRBD1 covers 7 bases. With V trimmed by 4 bases and J by 4 bases, 4 bases remained unmatched. CDR3 length equals 14 residues. Germline V gives CDR1 LNHDA, CDR2 SQIVND (reference sequence). CDR3 sequence: CASSTGQENQPQHF. For the CDR3, the DNA is TGTGCCAGTAGTACCGGACAGGAGAATCAGCCCCAGCATTTT.

A remark on this clone: Other DNA sequences from this sample encode an identical CDR3 as well. This sequence joins TRBV7-9 and TRBJ2-3; D is undetermined. CDR3 length: 14 residues. Germline V lookup: CDR1 SEHNR, CDR2 FQNEAQ (reference sequence). Trimming cost V 5 bases and J 1 base, with 10 bases left between them. The CDR3 is CASSPSGGTDTQYF. In DNA form, the CDR3 reads TGTGCCAGCAGCCCGTCGGGTGGCACAGATACGCAGTATTTT. The whole variable domain, filled in from reference TRBV7-9 and TRBJ2-3, reads DTGVSQNPRHKITKRGQNVTFRCDPISEHNRLYWYRQTLGQGPEFLTYFQNEAQLEKSRLLSDRFSAERPKGSFSTLEIQRTEQGDSAMYLCASSPSGGTDTQYFGPGTRLTVL.

Of note for this clone: Other DNA sequences in the sample encode the same CDR3. The genes are TRBV18 and TRBJ2-3, with D hard to call. Germline CDR1 reads KGHSH; CDR2 reads LQKENI. The V end was cut by 4 bases, the J end by 0 bases, with 5 bases between. This CDR3 has 13 amino acids. CDR3 sequence: CASSLLSTDTQYF. The CDR3 DNA reads as TGTGCCAGCTCACTCCTGAGCACAGATACGCAGTATTTT.

This rearrangement joins TRBV27 to TRBJ2-5; the match to TRBD2 covers 7 bases. The J call may be wrong; the DNA end is better matched by TRBJ2-7. The CDR3 extends over 15 amino acids. Germline V lookup: CDR1 MNHEY, CDR2 SMNVEV (reference sequence). CDR3 nucleotides: TGTGCCAGCAGTTTAGGGGCCAGCGGGGCTTACGAGCAGTACTTC. Its translation is CASSLGASGAYEQYF.

This chain connects TRBV18 to TRBJ1-3; 8 bases are a match to TRBD1. The germline gives CDR1 KGHSH, CDR2 LQKENI. The CDR3 is 15 amino acids. Germline trimming cut 3 bases from V and 4 bases from J; bases unmatched to any gene: 5. CDR3 region: CASSPQGATGNTIYF. In DNA, the CDR3 is TGTGCCAGCTCACCCCAGGGGGCGACCGGAAACACCATATATTTT.

The V gene is TRBV13, the J gene TRBJ2-5, with 7 nucleotides matching TRBD2. CDR1 and CDR2 (germline): PRHDT, FYEKMQ (reference sequence). The CDR3 is 15 residues long. The ends lost 4 bases at V and 4 bases at J; junction bases unmatched: 9. Here the CDR3 reads CASSSGTNGGETQYF. In DNA, the CDR3 is TGTGCCAGCAGCTCCGGGACTAATGGAGGAGAGACCCAGTACTTC.